This T cell receptor beta chain was identified during a study of blood T cell repertoires in COVID-19. In the study overall: Researchers got acute and convalescent COVID-19 samples from the United States, Italy and Spain. T cells, B-cell-depleted T cells, or PBMCs provided the cDNA or gDNA that served as material.

In the original processing: Researchers report that nucleated cell counts were estimated from reference gene primer amplification. Assay: immunoSEQ multiplex PCR; the TCRdb copy retains only in-frame clones and omits some. D and trimming come from the DNA, and the V and J calls and clone size come from that table. The repertoire includes about 520,000 clones, approximately 85% of them detected once, and roughly 3.1% sits in the top ten. Sequences were obtained from peripheral blood. The clonotype originates from a human donor in a cohort sampled during active COVID-19.

Here the CDR3 reads CASSYSGRDTDTQYF. CDR3 nucleotide sequence: TGTGCCAGCAGTTACTCCGGGAGGGACACAGATACGCAGTATTTT. The chain has TRBV6-6 and TRBJ2-3, with 8 bases fitting TRBD2. V was pared by 0 bases and J by 2 bases, with 1 base of the junction left unmatched. CDR1 is MNHNY and CDR2 is SVGAGI in the germline V gene (reference sequence). CDR3 length equals 15 residues.